These 15 T cell receptor beta chains originate from one sample sequenced in a study of vaccination and CD4 T cells after COVID-19. Sequencing of the DNA from cultured CD4+ T cells was carried out with the Oncomine TCR Beta short-read assay. Using its own MiXCR run on the PCR reads, TCRdb lists one record per CDR3 protein. The sample shows about 21,000 distinct CDR3 sequences, 45% to 50% of them seen only once. The treatment: roughly 11-day PBMC culture with coronavirus spike peptide pools or control peptides (ViraFEST assay). Antigens for these TCRs are unknown. Source material: cultured CD4+ T cells from blood. These receptors all stem from a human donor with COVID-19.

V is TRBV4-1 and J is TRBJ2-3; tentatively, D is TRBD1 (5 bases). CDR1 and CDR2 from the germline V gene are MGHRA and YSYEKL. The CDR3 is made up of 17 amino acids. Trimming left V 0 bases short and J 0 bases short, with 13 bases between. CDR3 in DNA: TGCGCCAGCAGCCAAGATTTTCAGGGCTTCAGCACAGATACGCAGTATTTT. Residues: CASSQDFQGFSTDTQYF.

The chain recombines TRBV11-1 with TRBJ1-2; unclear D gene. The V and J ends lost 5 bases and 8 bases respectively, with 21 bases between them. From germline, CDR1 is SGHAT and CDR2 FQDESV (reference sequence). CDR3 size: 15 residues. The CDR3 bases are TGTGCCAGCAGCCCAGAGAGGTGGGCGGTAAGAGGCTACACCTTC. Translating it yields CASSPERWAVRGYTF.

This clonotype is deemed large. The chain's CDR3 is CASSLVKGLAYNEQFF. The CDR3 bases are TGTGCCAGCAGCTTAGTAAAAGGGCTTGCCTACAATGAGCAGTTCTTC. J is TRBJ2-1 and V is TRBV7-2; D is unclear. Per germline, CDR1 SGHTA and CDR2 FQGNSA. Trimming stripped 1 base from V and 2 bases from J, with 12 bases between. CDR3 length: 16 amino acids.

In its sample, this clonotype was seen once. The chain has TRBV9 and TRBJ1-5; 10 nucleotides align to TRBD1. V shed 3 bases and J 6 bases; nucleotides not matched to a gene: 3. The germline V gene has CDR1 SGDLS and CDR2 YYNGEE. This CDR3 comprises 14 residues. CDR3 DNA sequence: TGTGCCAGCAGCGCCGGACAGGGGGGTCAGCCCCAGCATTTT. It codes for CASSAGQGGQPQHF.

The chain employs TRBV6-2 or TRBV6-3 and TRBJ2-1; 14 nucleotides line up with TRBD2. V was pared by 6 bases and J by 3 bases, with 7 bases of the junction left unmatched. CDR3 size: 17 residues. In germline, CDR1 is MNHEY, CDR2 SVGEGT. The CDR3 here is CASSRTSGGSSYNEQFF. The DNA of the CDR3 is TGTGCCAGCAGCAGGACTAGCGGGGGGTCAAGCTACAATGAGCAGTTCTTC.

J is TRBJ1-5 and V is TRBV23-1; tentatively, D is TRBD1 (5 bases). TRBV23-1 counts as an open reading frame of uncertain function. The CDR3 extends over 16 amino acids. V was pared by 3 bases and J by 6 bases, with 18 bases between. The CDR3 nucleotides read TGCGCCAGCAGTCACCAACCAAGGGGTTACCCTCAGCCCCAGCATTTT. Protein product: CASSHQPRGYPQPQHF.

The chain carries TRBV6-2 or TRBV6-3 and TRBJ2-7; no clear D gene. In germline, CDR1 is MNHEY, CDR2 SVGEGT. The CDR3 has 12 amino acids. The V end lost 5 bases, the J end lost 3 bases, and 8 bases lay between the germline ends. The CDR3 region is CASSESVYEQYF. The CDR3 nucleotides read TGTGCCAGCAGTGAGTCAGTCTACGAGCAGTACTTC.

In regard to this clonotype: At one end the junction does not follow the germline gene, possibly because of a read error. This chain links TRBV6-1 with TRBJ2-5; 9 bases map to TRBD1. Germline V gives CDR1 MNHNS, CDR2 SASEGT. CDR3 size: 17 residues. The CDR3 here is CANSRATIQGAYETQYF. Here the CDR3 DNA reads TGTGCCAACAGTCGAGCAACGATACAGGGGGCGTATGAGACCCAGTACTTC.

This chain joins TRBV11-2 and TRBJ1-3; D gene uncertain. The V gene's germline CDR1 is SGHAT and CDR2 FQNNGV. V gave up 5 bases and J gave up 7 bases, with 9 bases separating them. CDR3 size: 12 residues. This CDR3 is CASSPTSNTIYF. The DNA for the CDR3 is TGTGCCAGCAGCCCTACAAGCAACACCATATATTTT.

The chain combines TRBV19 with TRBJ1-6; D is undetermined. Trimming shortened V by 7 bases and J by 11 bases, and 21 bases separated the two germline ends. The length of the CDR3 is 15 residues. Germline loops: CDR1 LNHDA, CDR2 SQIVND (reference sequence). CDR3: CASNEGAAGQTPLHF. Here the CDR3 DNA reads TGTGCCAGTAATGAGGGAGCAGCGGGCCAAACACCCCTCCACTTT.

This clonotype was observed a few times. The chain recombines TRBV20-1 with TRBJ1-5; D unresolved. CDR3 length: 14 amino acids. Germline V gives CDR1 DFQATT, CDR2 SNEGSKA (reference sequence). V was cut by 3 bases and J by 5 bases, with 14 bases left in between. In nucleotides, the CDR3 is TGCAGTGCTAGTTTAGGCAGAATAGATCAGCCCCAGCATTTT. It translates to CSASLGRIDQPQHF.

The rearrangement joins TRBV19 to TRBJ1-5, with 9 bases fitting TRBD1. The junction had 5 bases not matched to a gene; V was cut back by 3 bases and J by 5 bases. CDR1 LNHDA and CDR2 SQIVND come from the germline V gene (reference sequence). The CDR3 is 15 residues long. CDR3 amino acids: CASSIGTGYDQPQHF. Here the CDR3 DNA reads TGTGCCAGTAGTATCGGGACAGGGTACGATCAGCCCCAGCATTTT.

V gene TRBV20-1 combines with J gene TRBJ2-1; TRBD2 aligns across 7 bases. The trim removed 0 bases at V and 0 bases at J, leaving 11 bases unmatched. The CDR3 length is 18 residues. Germline CDR1 is DFQATT and CDR2 is SNEGSKA (reference sequence). The CDR3 DNA follows: TGCAGTGCTAGAGAACCCCTGGGGGGGAGGAGCTCCTACAATGAGCAGTTCTTC. Its translation is CSAREPLGGRSSYNEQFF.

This clonotype occurred a few times. This chain joins TRBV19 and TRBJ1-2; the match to TRBD1 covers 7 bases. V dropped 1 base and J dropped 2; count of bases not matched to a gene: 1. The CDR3 is 14 amino acids. CDR1 and CDR2 from the germline V gene are LNHDA and SQIVND (reference sequence). In DNA, the CDR3 is TGTGCCAGTAGTATAGCGACAGGGAACTATGGCTACACCTTC. Translated, it gives CASSIATGNYGYTF.

This chain connects TRBV6-1 to TRBJ1-6, with D possibly being TRBD1 (6 bases). Germline CDR1 and CDR2: MNHNS and SASEGT. The V and J ends lost 5 bases and 7 bases respectively, with 15 bases between them. The CDR3 is 15 residues long. CDR3 nucleotides: TGTGCCAGCAGTCGTCGGGGGCAGGGGAATTCACCCCTCCACTTT. Translating gives CASSRRGQGNSPLHF.